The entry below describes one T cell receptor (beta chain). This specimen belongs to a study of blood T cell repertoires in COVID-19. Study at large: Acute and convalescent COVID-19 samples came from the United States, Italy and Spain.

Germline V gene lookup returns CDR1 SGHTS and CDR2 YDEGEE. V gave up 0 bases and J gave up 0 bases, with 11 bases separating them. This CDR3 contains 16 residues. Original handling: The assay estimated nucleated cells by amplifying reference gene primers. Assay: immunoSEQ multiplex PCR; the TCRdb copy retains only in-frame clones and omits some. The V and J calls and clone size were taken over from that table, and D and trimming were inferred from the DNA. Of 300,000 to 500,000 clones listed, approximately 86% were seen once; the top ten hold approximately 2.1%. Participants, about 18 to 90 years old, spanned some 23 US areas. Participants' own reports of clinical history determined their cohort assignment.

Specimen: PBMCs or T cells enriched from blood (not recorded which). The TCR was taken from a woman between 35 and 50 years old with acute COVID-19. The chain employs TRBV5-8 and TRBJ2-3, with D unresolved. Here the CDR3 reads CASSLGQTPSTDTQYF. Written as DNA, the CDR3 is TGTGCCAGCAGCTTGGGGCAAACCCCTAGCACAGATACGCAGTATTTT.